Following are 2 T cell receptor beta chains from one sample sequenced in a study of STAT5B mutations in CD4+ large granular lymphocyte leukemia. Measured with immunoSEQ multiplex PCR; TCRdb has only the in-frame clones, and not every one. This table has some 45,000 clones, 65% to 90% appearing once. The sequenced sample was CD4+ T cells from blood buffy coats. The receptors here all came from a human donor in good health.

CDR3 sequence (DNA): TGCGCCAGCAGCTTGGAGGGGCGGTCTAATGAAAAACTGTTTTTT. Translating it yields CASSLEGRSNEKLFF. The chain combines TRBV5-1 with TRBJ1-4; maybe TRBD1 (5 bases). The CDR3 is made up of 15 amino acids. Germline values: CDR1 SGHRS, CDR2 YFSETQ. Trimming stripped 0 bases from V and 3 bases from J, with 9 bases between.

The CDR3 protein is CASSLGDGNSPLHF. The CDR3 bases are TGCGCCAGCAGCTTAGGCGACGGGAATTCACCCCTCCACTTT. The chain combines TRBV5-1 with TRBJ1-6, with unresolved D. The CDR3 spans 14 residues. V was cut by 2 bases and J by 7 bases, with 10 bases left in between. Germline-derived CDR1 and CDR2 are SGHRS and YFSETQ.